This T cell receptor beta chain comes out of a study of patients and donors after allogeneic stem cell transplantation. CDR1 KGHDR and CDR2 SFDVKD come from the germline V gene. Trimming left V 9 bases short and J 6 bases short, with 9 bases between. The CDR3 has 11 residues. TCRdb reprocessed the RT-PCR reads with MiXCR, giving one entry per CDR3 protein. The table includes fewer than 500,000 distinct CDR3 sequences, roughly 17% detected once. This clonotype was seen a handful of times. The clonotype comes from a human donor who was either an allogeneic HSCT recipient or a stem cell or donor lymphocyte infusion donor (not recorded which). It is not recorded whose cells these are; they may come from a transplant donor. Sequencing input: blood, either unsorted or a sorted T cell fraction (not recorded which). J is TRBJ2-3 and V is TRBV24-1, with a weak D call TRBD1 (5 bases). CDR3 sequence: CATEKGDTQYF. The CDR3 DNA reads as TGTGCCACCGAGAAGGGGGATACGCAGTATTTT.